The clone carrying this TCR beta chain was detected many times. This record comes from a study of T cells of healthy individuals. MiXCR, applied by TCRdb to the 5' RACE reads, yields one record per CDR3 protein. Of tens of thousands of distinct CDR3 sequences listed, about 5% are singletons. Looked up from germline, CDR1 is LNHDA and CDR2 is SQIVND (reference sequence). The CDR3 sequence is 14 residues long. Trimming shortened V by 6 bases and J by 7 bases, and 18 bases separated the two germline ends. The sequence derives from a female donor in good health. The chain recombines TRBV19 with TRBJ1-2; D is unclear. In nucleotides, the CDR3 is TGTGCCAGTAGGGGTGGTTATCTGCATGCTGGCTACACCTTC. Residues: CASRGGYLHAGYTF.